The following is a T cell receptor beta chain sequence with its context. Antigen unknown. This record belongs to a study of T cell responses to AZD1222 COVID-19 vaccine. The protocol was immunoSEQ multiplex PCR, while the TCRdb copy is restricted to in-frame clones and leaves out a portion. The table lists around 80,000 clones, about 82% of them singletons. Study conclusions and caveats: Two doses of AZD1222 preceded a rise in Spike-specific TCR breadth and depth. The donor cohort was predominantly white British with a female majority, and clonal diversity may have been underestimated.

V was cut by 2 bases and J by 3 bases, with 5 bases left in between. The CDR3 consists of 12 residues. The germline CDR1 and CDR2 sequences are SGHAT and FQNNGV. The TCR was taken from an adult in good health. This sample comprised peripheral blood, obtained on day 0 of AZD1222 vaccination. The chain recombines TRBV11-2 with TRBJ2-7; D remains ambiguous. The CDR3 nucleotides read TGTGCCAGCAGCTTACACAGCTACGAGCAGTACTTC. Its protein product is CASSLHSYEQYF.